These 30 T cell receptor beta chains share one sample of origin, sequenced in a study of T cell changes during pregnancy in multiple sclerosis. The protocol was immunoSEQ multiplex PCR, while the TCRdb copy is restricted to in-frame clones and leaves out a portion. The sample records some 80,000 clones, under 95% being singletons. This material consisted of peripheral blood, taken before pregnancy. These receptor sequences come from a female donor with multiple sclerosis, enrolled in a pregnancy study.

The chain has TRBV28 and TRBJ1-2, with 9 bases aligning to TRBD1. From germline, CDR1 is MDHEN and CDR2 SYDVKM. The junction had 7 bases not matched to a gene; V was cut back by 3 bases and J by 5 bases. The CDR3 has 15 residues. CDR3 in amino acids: CASSFPQGAAYGYTF. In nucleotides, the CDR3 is TGTGCCAGCAGTTTCCCACAGGGGGCTGCTTATGGCTACACCTTC.

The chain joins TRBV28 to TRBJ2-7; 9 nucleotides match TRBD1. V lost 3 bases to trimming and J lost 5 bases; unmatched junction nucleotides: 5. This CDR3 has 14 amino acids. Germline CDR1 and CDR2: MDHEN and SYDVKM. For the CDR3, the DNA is TGTGCCAGCAGTTTCGTGAACAGGGGGCACGAGCAGTACTTC. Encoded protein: CASSFVNRGHEQYF.

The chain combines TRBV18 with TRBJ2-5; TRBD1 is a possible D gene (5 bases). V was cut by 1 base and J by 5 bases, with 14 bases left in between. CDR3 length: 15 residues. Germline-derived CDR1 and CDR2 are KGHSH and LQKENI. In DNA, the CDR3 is TGTGCCAGCTCACCACATTATAGACCAGGGGAGACCCAGTACTTC. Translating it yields CASSPHYRPGETQYF.

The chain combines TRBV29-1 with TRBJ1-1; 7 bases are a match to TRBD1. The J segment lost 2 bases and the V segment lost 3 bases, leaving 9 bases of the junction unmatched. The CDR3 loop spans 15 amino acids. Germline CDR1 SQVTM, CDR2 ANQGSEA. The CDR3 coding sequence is TGCAGCGTTGATCGGACAGGCCTGGGCAACACTGAAGCTTTCTTT. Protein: CSVDRTGLGNTEAFF.

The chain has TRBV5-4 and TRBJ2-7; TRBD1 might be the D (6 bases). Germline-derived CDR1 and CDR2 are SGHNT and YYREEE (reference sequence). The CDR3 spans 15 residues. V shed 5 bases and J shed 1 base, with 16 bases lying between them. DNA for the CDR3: TGTGCCAGCAGGGCGGGTCGGGACAAGTCCTACGAGCAGTACTTC. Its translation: CASRAGRDKSYEQYF. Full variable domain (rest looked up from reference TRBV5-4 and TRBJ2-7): ETGVTQSPTHLIKTRGQQVTLRCSSQSGHNTVSWYQQALGQGPQFIFQYYREEENGRGNFPPRFSGLQFPNYSSELNVNALELDDSALYLCASRAGRDKSYEQYFGPGTRLTVT.

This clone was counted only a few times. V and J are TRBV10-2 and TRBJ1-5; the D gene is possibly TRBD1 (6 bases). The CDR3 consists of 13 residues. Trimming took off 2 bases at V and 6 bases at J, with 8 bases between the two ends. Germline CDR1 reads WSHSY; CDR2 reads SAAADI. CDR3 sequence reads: CASSEDRFQPQHF. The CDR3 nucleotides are TGCGCCAGCAGTGAGGACAGGTTTCAGCCCCAGCATTTT.

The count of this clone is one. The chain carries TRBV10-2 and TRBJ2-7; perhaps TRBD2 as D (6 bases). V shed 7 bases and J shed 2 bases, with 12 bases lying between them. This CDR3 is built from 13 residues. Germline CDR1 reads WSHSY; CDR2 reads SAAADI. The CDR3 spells CASTRDFTYEQYF. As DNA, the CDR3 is TGCGCCAGCACCCGGGACTTTACCTACGAGCAGTACTTC.

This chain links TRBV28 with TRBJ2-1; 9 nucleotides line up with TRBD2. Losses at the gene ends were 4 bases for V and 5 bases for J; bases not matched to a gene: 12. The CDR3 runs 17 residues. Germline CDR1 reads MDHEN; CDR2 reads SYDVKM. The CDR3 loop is CASSSHVGTSRDNEQFF. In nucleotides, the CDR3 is TGTGCCAGCAGTTCCCATGTGGGGACTAGCAGGGACAATGAGCAGTTCTTC.

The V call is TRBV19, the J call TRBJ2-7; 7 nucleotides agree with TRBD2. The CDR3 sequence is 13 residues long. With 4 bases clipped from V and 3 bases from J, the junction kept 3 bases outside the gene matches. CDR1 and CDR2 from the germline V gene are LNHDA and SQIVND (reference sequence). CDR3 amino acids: CASSNGRGYEQYF. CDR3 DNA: TGTGCCAGTAGTAATGGGAGGGGCTACGAGCAGTACTTC. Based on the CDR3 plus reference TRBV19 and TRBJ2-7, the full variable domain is DGGITQSPKYLFRKEGQNVTLSCEQNLNHDAMYWYRQDPGQGLRLIYYSQIVNDFQKGDIAEGYSVSREKKESFPLTVTSAQKNPTAFYLCASSNGRGYEQYFGPGTRLTVT.

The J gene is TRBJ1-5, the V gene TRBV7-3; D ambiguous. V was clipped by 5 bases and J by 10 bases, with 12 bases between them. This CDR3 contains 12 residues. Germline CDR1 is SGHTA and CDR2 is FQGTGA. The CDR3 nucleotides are TGTGCCAGCAGCCTCGATCCACTCCCCCAGCATTTT. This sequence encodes CASSLDPLPQHF.

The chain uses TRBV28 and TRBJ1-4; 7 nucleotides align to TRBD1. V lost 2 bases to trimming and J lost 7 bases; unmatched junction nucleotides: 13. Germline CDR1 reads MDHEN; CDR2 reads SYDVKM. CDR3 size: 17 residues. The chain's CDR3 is CASSLPRGGTAGEKLFF. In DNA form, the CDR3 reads TGTGCCAGCAGTTTACCTAGGGGCGGGACAGCTGGTGAAAAACTGTTTTTT.

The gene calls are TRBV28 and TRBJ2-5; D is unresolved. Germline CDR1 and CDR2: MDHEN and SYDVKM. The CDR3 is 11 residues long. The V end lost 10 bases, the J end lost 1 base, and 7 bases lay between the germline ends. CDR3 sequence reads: CATLAQETQYF. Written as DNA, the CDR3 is TGTGCCACGTTGGCCCAAGAGACCCAGTACTTC.

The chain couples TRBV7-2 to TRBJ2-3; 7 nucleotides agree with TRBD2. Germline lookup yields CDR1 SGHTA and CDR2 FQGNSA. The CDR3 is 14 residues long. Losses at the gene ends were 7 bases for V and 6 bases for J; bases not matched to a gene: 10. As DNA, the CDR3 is TGTGCCAGCACGGGCGGGAGTAGGTGGGATACGCAGTATTTT. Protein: CASTGGSRWDTQYF.

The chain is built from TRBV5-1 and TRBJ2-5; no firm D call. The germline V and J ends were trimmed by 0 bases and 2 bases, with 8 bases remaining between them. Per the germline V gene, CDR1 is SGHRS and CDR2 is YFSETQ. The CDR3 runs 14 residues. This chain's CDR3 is CASSLDVRQETQYF. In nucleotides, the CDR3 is TGCGCCAGCAGCTTGGATGTGCGGCAAGAGACCCAGTACTTC.

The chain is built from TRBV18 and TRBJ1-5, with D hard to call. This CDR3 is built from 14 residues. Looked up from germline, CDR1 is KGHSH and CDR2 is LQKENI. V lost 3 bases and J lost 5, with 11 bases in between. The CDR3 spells CASSPGVSHQPQHF. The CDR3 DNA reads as TGTGCCAGCTCACCCGGGGTCTCTCATCAGCCCCAGCATTTT.

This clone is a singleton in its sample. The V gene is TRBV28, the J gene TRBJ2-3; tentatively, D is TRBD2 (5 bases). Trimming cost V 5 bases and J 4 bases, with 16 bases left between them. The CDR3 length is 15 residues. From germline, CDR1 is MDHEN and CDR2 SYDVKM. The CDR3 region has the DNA TGTGCCAGCAGTAATCCTGGGAGTTTCGCAGATACGCAGTATTTT. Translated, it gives CASSNPGSFADTQYF.

The CDR3, as DNA: TGTGCCTGGAGTCAGGGGAGTAGCAATCAGCCCCAGCATTTT. Its protein product is CAWSQGSSNQPQHF. The chain is built from TRBV30 and TRBJ1-5, with D possibly being TRBD1 (6 bases). Germline CDR1 reads GTSNPN; CDR2 reads SVGIG (reference sequence). This CDR3 is 14 amino acids long. V was trimmed by 2 bases and J by 0 bases, leaving 8 bases between them.

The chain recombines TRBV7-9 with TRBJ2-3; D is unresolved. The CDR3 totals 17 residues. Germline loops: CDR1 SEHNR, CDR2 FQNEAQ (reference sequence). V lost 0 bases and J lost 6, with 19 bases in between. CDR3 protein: CASSLAGLSASLDTQYF. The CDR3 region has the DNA TGTGCCAGCAGCTTAGCCGGGTTGTCAGCATCGTTGGATACGCAGTATTTT.

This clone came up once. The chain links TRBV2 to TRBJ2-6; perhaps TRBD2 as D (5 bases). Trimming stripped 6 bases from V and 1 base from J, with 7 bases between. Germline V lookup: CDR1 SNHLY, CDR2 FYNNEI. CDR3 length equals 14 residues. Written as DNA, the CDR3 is TGTGCCAGCAGGGAGGAGTCTGGGGCCAACGTCCTGACTTTC. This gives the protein CASREESGANVLTF.

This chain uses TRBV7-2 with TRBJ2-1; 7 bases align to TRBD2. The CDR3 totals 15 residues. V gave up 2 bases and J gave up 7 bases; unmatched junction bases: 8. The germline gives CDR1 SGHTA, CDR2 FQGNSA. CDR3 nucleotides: TGTGCCAGCAGCTTATATGGGGGGGGTGGAAATGAGCAGTTCTTC. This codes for CASSLYGGGGNEQFF. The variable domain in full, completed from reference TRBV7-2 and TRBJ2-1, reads GAGVSQSPSNKVTEKGKDVELRCDPISGHTALYWYRQSLGQGLEFLIYFQGNSAPDKSGLPSDRFSAERTGGSVSTLTIQRTQQEDSAVYLCASSLYGGGGNEQFFGPGTRLTVL.

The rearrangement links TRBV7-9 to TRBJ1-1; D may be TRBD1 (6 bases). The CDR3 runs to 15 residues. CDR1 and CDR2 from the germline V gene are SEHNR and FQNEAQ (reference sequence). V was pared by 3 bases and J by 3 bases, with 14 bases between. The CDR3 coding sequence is TGTGCCAGCAGCTTCAGCAGGGGTTCGGACACTGAAGCTTTCTTT. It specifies CASSFSRGSDTEAFF.

Here the CDR3 DNA reads TGTGCCAGCTCCAGGGGGCCCTTTGGCGAGCAGTACTTC. Encoded protein: CASSRGPFGEQYF. The rearrangement links TRBV2 to TRBJ2-7; TRBD1 matches at 8 bases. Germline V gene sequence: CDR1 SNHLY, CDR2 FYNNEI. CDR3 length equals 13 residues. V trimming: 8 bases; J trimming: 6 bases; junction bases outside the gene matches: 9.

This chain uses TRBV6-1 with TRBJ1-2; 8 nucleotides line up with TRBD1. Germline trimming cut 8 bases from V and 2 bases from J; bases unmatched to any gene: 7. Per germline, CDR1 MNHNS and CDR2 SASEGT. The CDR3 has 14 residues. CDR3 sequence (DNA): TGTGCCAGCCGGGAGTACAGGGGGAACTATGGCTACACCTTC. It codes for CASREYRGNYGYTF.

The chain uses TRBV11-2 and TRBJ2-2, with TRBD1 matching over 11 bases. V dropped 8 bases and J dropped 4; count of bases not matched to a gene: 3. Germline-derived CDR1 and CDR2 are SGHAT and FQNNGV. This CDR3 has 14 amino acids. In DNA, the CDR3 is TGTGCCAGCGGGGGACAGGGGGTCACCGGGGAGCTGTTTTTT. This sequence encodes CASGGQGVTGELFF.

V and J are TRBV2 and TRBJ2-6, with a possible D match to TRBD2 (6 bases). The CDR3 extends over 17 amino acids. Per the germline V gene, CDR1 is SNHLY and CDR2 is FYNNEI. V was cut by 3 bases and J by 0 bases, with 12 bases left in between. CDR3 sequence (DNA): TGTGCCAGCAGTGACTTGGGACTCTCCTCTGGGGCCAACGTCCTGACTTTC. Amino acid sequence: CASSDLGLSSGANVLTF.

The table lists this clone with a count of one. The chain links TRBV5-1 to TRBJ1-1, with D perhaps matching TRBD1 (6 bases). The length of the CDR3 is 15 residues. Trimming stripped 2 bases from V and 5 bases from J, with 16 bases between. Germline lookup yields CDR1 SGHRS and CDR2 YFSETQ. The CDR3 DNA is TGCGCCAGCAGCTTAGAAAACGGGGGGGCTACTGAAGCTTTCTTT. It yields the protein CASSLENGGATEAFF.

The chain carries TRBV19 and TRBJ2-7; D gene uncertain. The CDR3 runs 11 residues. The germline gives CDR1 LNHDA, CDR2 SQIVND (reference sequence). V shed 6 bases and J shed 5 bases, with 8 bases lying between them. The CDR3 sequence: CASRASNEQYF. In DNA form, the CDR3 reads TGTGCCAGTAGGGCATCGAACGAGCAGTACTTC.

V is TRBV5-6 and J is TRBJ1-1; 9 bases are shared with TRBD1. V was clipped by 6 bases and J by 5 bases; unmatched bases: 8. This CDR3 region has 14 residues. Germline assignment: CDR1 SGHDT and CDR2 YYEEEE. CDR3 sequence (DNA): TGTGCCAGCACCGAACAGGGGGCTTGGACTGAAGCTTTCTTT. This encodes CASTEQGAWTEAFF.

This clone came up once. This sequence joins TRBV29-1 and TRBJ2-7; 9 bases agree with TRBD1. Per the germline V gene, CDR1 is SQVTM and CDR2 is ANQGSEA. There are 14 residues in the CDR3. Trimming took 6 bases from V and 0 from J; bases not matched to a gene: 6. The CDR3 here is CSVRQGGSSYEQYF. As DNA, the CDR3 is TGCAGCGTGAGACAGGGGGGGTCCTCCTACGAGCAGTACTTC.

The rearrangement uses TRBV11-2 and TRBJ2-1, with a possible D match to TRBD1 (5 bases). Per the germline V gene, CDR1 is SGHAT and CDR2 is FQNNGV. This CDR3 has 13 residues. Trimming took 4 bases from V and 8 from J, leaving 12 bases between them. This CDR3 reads CASSSTGPDEQFF. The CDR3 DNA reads TGTGCCAGCAGCTCTACAGGTCCCGATGAGCAGTTCTTC.